This passage covers 15 T cell receptor beta chains from one sample sequenced in a study of glioma-infiltrating T cells after dendritic cell vaccination. Time point given: after dendritic cell vaccination, including at tumor progression/relapse. TCRdb keeps only in-frame clones here, not all; method: immunoSEQ multiplex PCR. The table lists around 90,000 clones, approximately 78% of them singletons. Sequenced material: blood, taken after dendritic cell vaccination. The receptors come from a human donor with glioblastoma.

The rearrangement links TRBV6-1 to TRBJ1-2, with unresolved D. V was pared by 5 bases and J by 6 bases, with 7 bases between. This CDR3 is 11 amino acids long. Germline V CDR1 and CDR2: MNHNS, SASEGT. The CDR3 DNA sequence: TGTGCCAGCAGTTATTTCGATGGCTACACCTTC. It specifies CASSYFDGYTF.

This sequence joins TRBV28 and TRBJ1-2; 8 nucleotides line up with TRBD1. From germline, CDR1 is MDHEN and CDR2 SYDVKM. The CDR3 loop spans 13 amino acids. V trimming: 4 bases; J trimming: 6 bases; junction bases outside the gene matches: 4. The CDR3 spells CASSSGQEDGYTF. The DNA of the CDR3 is TGTGCCAGCAGTTCGGGACAGGAGGATGGCTACACCTTC.

The CDR3 DNA follows: TGTGCCAGCAGCCCACTAGCGGGAGCAAGGAGCGAGCAGTACGTC. Its protein is CASSPLAGARSEQYV. The J gene is TRBJ2-7, the V gene TRBV11-2, with 11 bases that match TRBD2. Trimming removed 5 bases from V and 6 bases from J; junction bases left unmatched: 9. The germline V gene encodes CDR1 SGHAT and CDR2 FQNNGV. This CDR3 contains 15 residues.

This chain connects TRBV11-1 to TRBJ2-1; TRBD1 agrees at 9 bases. The CDR3 is 15 residues long. Germline-derived CDR1 and CDR2 are SGHAT and FQDESV (reference sequence). With V trimmed by 5 bases and J by 8 bases, 10 bases remained unmatched. This CDR3 reads CASSRPGTGIDEQFF. Written as DNA, the CDR3 is TGTGCCAGCAGCCGTCCCGGGACAGGGATCGATGAGCAGTTCTTC.

The chain couples TRBV27 to TRBJ1-5; D gene uncertain. Germline CDR1 and CDR2: MNHEY and SMNVEV (reference sequence). V was pared by 4 bases and J by 3 bases, with 10 bases between. The CDR3 loop spans 14 amino acids. The CDR3 sequence is CASSYPRDNQPQHF. CDR3 bases: TGTGCCAGCAGTTACCCCCGGGACAATCAGCCCCAGCATTTT.

The chain is built from TRBV18 and TRBJ1-2, with 7 bases aligning to TRBD1. The CDR3 runs to 13 residues. The germline V gene encodes CDR1 KGHSH and CDR2 LQKENI. The V and J ends lost 5 bases and 3 bases, in that order; junction bases with no gene match: 3. Here the CDR3 reads CASSEDRDYGYTF. CDR3 in DNA: TGTGCCAGCTCAGAAGACAGGGACTATGGCTACACCTTC.

The V and J genes are TRBV2 and TRBJ2-5; possibly TRBD2 for D (5 bases). V was cut by 6 bases and J by 3 bases, with 11 bases left in between. Germline loops: CDR1 SNHLY, CDR2 FYNNEI. The CDR3 loop spans 13 amino acids. The CDR3 spells CASSGPGEETQYF. The CDR3 region has the DNA TGTGCCAGCAGCGGGCCCGGGGAAGAGACCCAGTACTTC.

The chain uses TRBV7-8 and TRBJ1-1; D not resolved. Trimming removed 5 bases at V and 0 bases at J, with 13 bases between. Germline CDR1 SGHVS, CDR2 FQNEAQ. This CDR3 is 15 amino acids long. The CDR3 loop reads CASSRWIGMNTEAFF. Here the CDR3 DNA reads TGTGCCAGCAGCCGCTGGATCGGGATGAACACTGAAGCTTTCTTT.

The V gene is TRBV7-9, the J gene TRBJ2-1; TRBD2 is a possible D gene (5 bases). Germline CDR1 is SEHNR and CDR2 is FQNEAQ (reference sequence). The V and J ends lost 6 bases and 15 bases respectively, with 12 bases between them. The CDR3 sequence is 10 residues long. The CDR3: CASRSGGPFF. CDR3 coding DNA: TGTGCCAGCAGAAGCGGAGGTCCGTTCTTC.

The chain is built from TRBV14 and TRBJ1-3; D unresolved. Germline V gene sequence: CDR1 SGHDN, CDR2 FVKESK. This CDR3 is built from 14 residues. V gave up 8 bases and J gave up 4 bases, with 15 bases separating them. CDR3 protein: CASFIGGAGNTIYF. The CDR3 bases are TGTGCCAGCTTCATTGGCGGCGCGGGAAACACCATATATTTT.

CDR3 coding DNA: TGTGCCAGCAGCTTGGGGGACAGGGACTATGGCTACACCTTC. The encoded protein is CASSLGDRDYGYTF. This chain links TRBV5-4 with TRBJ1-2; 9 nucleotides agree with TRBD1. CDR3 length: 14 residues. Trimming cost V 0 bases and J 3 bases; bases outside gene matches: 0. Germline CDR1 reads SGHNT; CDR2 reads YYREEE (reference sequence).

CDR3 coding DNA: TGTGCCAGCAGCTTCCGGGGGGCCGACGAGCAGTACTTC. Translated, it gives CASSFRGADEQYF. This sequence joins TRBV5-4 and TRBJ2-5, with D perhaps matching TRBD2 (7 bases). Near its end, the DNA agrees better with TRBJ2-7, so the J call may be wrong. From germline, CDR1 is SGHNT and CDR2 YYREEE (reference sequence). The CDR3 spans 13 residues.

The rearrangement joins TRBV6-5 to TRBJ1-3, with a possible D match to TRBD1 (5 bases). Germline loops: CDR1 MNHEY, CDR2 SVGAGI. This CDR3 is 15 amino acids long. Trimming took 2 bases from V and 2 from J, leaving 10 bases between them. The CDR3 sequence: CASSYGRATGNTIYF. For the CDR3, the DNA is TGTGCCAGCAGTTACGGCAGGGCCACTGGAAACACCATATATTTT.

This CDR3 is CASSEVRFGASGGRYNEQFF. CDR3 DNA sequence: TGTGCCAGCAGTGAAGTAAGGTTTGGGGCTAGCGGGGGACGATACAATGAGCAGTTCTTC. This chain joins TRBV2 and TRBJ2-1, with 10 bases that match TRBD2. This CDR3 has 20 residues. The junction had 16 bases not matched to a gene; V was cut back by 1 base and J by 4 bases. The germline V gene has CDR1 SNHLY and CDR2 FYNNEI.

The genes are TRBV5-1 and TRBJ2-7; tentatively, D is TRBD2 (5 bases). Trimming took 4 bases from V and 3 from J, leaving 11 bases between them. The CDR3 is 13 residues long. Per germline, CDR1 SGHRS and CDR2 YFSETQ. This chain's CDR3 is CASSPQGGYEQYF. The CDR3 DNA reads TGCGCCAGCAGCCCCCAAGGAGGCTACGAGCAGTACTTC.